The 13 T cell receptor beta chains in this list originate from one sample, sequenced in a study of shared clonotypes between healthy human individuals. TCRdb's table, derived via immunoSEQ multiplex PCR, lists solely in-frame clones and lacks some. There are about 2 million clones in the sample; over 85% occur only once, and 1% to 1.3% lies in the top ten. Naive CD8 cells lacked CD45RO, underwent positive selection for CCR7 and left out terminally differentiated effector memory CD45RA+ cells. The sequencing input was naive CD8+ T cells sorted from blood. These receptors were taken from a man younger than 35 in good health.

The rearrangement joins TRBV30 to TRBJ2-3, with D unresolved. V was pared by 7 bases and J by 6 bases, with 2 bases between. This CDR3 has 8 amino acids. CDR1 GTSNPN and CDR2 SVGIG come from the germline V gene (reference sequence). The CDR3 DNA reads TGTGCCTCCGATACGCAGTATTTT. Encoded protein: CASDTQYF.

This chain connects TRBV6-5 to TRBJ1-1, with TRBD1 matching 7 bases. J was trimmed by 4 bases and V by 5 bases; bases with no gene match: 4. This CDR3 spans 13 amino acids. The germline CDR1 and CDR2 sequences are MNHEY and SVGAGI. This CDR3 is CASSTRGLTEAFF. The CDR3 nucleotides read TGTGCCAGCAGTACTAGGGGGCTCACTGAAGCTTTCTTT.

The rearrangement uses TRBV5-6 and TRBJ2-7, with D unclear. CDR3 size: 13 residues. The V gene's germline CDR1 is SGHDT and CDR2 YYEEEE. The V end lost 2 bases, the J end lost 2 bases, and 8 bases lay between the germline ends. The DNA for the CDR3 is TGTGCCAGCAGCTTCTCCAGGACCTACGAGCAGTACTTC. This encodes CASSFSRTYEQYF.

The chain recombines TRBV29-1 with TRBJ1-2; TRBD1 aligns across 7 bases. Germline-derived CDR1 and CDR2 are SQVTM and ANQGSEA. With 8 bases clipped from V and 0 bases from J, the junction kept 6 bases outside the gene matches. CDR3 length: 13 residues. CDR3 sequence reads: CSSQDRTNYGYTF. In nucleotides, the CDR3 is TGCAGCTCCCAGGACAGGACTAACTATGGCTACACCTTC.

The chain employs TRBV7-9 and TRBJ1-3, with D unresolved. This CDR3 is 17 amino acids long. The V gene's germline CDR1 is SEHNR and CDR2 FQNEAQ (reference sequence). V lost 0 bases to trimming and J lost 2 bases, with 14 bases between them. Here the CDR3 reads CASSLALPPITGNTIYF. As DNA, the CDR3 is TGTGCCAGCAGCTTAGCGCTTCCCCCCATAACTGGAAACACCATATATTTT.

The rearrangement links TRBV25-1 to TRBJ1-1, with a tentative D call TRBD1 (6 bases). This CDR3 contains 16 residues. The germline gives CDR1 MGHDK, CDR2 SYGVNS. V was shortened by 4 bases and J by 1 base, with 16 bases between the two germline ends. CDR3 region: CASSGGHYPGNTEAFF. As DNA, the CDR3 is TGTGCCAGCAGTGGGGGGCACTACCCAGGGAACACTGAAGCTTTCTTT.

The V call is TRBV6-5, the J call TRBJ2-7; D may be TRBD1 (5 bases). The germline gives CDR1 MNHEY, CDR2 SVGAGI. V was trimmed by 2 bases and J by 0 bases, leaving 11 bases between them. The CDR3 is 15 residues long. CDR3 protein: CASSYPDTYSYEQYF. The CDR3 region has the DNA TGTGCCAGCAGTTACCCGGACACCTACTCCTACGAGCAGTACTTC.

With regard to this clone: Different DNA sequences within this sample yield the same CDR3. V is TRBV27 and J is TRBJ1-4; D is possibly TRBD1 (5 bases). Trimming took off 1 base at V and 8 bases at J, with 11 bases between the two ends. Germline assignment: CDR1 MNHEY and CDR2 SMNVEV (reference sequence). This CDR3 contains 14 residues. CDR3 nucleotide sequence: TGTGCCAGCAGTTTATTCTGGGGACGGGAAAAACTGTTTTTT. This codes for CASSLFWGREKLFF.

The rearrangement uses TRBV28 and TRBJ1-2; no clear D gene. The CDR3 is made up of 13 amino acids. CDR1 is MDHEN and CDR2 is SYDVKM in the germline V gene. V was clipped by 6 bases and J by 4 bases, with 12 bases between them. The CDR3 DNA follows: TGTGCCAGCAGCCCGGGAGGCGGCTATGGCTACACCTTC. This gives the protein CASSPGGGYGYTF.

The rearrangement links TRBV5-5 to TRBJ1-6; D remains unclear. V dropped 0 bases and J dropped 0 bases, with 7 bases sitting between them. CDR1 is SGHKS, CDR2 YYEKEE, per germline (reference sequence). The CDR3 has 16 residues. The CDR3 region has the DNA TGTGCCAGCAGCTTGGCCGGGAGCTCCTATAATTCACCCCTCCACTTT. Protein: CASSLAGSSYNSPLHF.

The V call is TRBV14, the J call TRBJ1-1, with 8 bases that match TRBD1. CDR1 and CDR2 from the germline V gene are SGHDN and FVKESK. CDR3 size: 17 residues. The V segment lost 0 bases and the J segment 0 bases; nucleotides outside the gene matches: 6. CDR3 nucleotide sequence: TGTGCCAGCAGCCAAGATCTGGGACAGGCAATGAACACTGAAGCTTTCTTT. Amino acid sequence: CASSQDLGQAMNTEAFF.

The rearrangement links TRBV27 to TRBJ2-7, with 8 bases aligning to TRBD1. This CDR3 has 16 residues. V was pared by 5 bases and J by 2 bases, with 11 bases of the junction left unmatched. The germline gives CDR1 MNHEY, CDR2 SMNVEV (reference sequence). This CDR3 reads CASSLPPRQGTYEQYF. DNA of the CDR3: TGTGCCAGCAGTCTCCCCCCGAGACAGGGGACCTACGAGCAGTACTTC.

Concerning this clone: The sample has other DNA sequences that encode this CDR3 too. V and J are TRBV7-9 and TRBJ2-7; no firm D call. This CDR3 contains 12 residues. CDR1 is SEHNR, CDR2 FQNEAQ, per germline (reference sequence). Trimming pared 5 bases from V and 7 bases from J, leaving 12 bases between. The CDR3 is CASSLVGLEQYF. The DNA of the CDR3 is TGTGCCAGCAGCCTAGTCGGGTTAGAGCAGTACTTC.